The subject of this entry is one T cell receptor (beta chain). Germline V lookup: CDR1 MGHRA, CDR2 YSYEKL. The CDR3 contains 15 residues. The V end was cut by 4 bases, the J end by 7 bases, with 16 bases between. The TCR beta repertoire was assessed by survey-level immunoSEQ sequencing. Assay: immunoSEQ multiplex PCR; the TCRdb copy retains only in-frame clones and omits some. The sample lists approximately 50,000 clones, 90% to 95% seen once, with roughly 10% in the top ten. Specimen: PBMCs. The clonotype comes from a man between 40 and 49 years old with rheumatoid arthritis. The chain has TRBV4-1 and TRBJ1-4; weak D call: TRBD1 (6 bases). CDR3 loop: CASSLAGRGSEKLFF. Here the CDR3 DNA reads TGCGCCAGCAGCCTCGCGGGCAGGGGAAGTGAAAAACTGTTTTTT.